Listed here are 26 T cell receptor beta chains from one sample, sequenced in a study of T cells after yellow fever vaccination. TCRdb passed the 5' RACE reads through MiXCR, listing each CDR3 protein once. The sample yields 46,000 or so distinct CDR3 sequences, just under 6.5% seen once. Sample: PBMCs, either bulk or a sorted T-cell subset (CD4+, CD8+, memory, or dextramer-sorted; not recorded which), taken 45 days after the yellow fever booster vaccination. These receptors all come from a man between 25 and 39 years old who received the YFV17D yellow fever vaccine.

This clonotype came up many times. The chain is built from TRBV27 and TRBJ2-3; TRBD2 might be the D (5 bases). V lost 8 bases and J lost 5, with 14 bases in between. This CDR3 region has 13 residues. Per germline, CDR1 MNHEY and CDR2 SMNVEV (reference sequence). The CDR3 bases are TGTGCCAGCGGTACGGGATTAAGAGATACGCAGTATTTT. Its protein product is CASGTGLRDTQYF.

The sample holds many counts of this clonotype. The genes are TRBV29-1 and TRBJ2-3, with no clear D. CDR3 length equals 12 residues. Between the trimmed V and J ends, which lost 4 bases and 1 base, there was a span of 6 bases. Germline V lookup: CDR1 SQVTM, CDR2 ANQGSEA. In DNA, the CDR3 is TGCAGCGTTGCTAAGGGCACAGATACGCAGTATTTT. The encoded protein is CSVAKGTDTQYF.

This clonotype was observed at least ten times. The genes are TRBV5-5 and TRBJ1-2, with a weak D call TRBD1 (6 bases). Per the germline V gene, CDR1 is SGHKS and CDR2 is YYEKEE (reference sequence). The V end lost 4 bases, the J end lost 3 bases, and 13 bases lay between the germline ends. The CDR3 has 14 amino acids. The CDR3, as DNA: TGTGCCAGCAGCCCCGTGGCAGGGGACTATGGCTACACCTTC. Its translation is CASSPVAGDYGYTF. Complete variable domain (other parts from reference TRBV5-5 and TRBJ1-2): DAGVTQSPTHLIKTRGQQVTLRCSPISGHKSVSWYQQVLGQGPQFIFQYYEKEERGRGNFPDRFSARQFPNYSSELNVNALLLGDSALYLCASSPVAGDYGYTFGSGTRLTVV.

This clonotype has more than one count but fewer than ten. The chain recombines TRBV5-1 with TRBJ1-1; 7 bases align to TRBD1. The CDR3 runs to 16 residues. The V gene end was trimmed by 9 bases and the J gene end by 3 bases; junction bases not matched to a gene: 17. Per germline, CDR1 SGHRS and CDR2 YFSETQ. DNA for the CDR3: TGCGCCACGTCTGAGGGGGCAGTTTCATGGGACACTGAAGCTTTCTTT. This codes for CATSEGAVSWDTEAFF.

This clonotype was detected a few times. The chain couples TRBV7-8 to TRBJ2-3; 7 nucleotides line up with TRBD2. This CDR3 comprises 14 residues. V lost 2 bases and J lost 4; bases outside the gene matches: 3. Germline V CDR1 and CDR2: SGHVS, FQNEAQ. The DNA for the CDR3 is TGTGCCAGCAGCTTAATCCTAGCGGCAGATACGCAGTATTTT. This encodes CASSLILAADTQYF.

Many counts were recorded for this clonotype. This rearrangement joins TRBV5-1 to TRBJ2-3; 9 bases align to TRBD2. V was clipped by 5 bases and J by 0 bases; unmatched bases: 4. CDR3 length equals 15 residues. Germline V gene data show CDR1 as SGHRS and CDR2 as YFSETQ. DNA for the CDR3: TGCGCCAGCAGTTTGACTAGCGGAAGCACAGATACGCAGTATTTT. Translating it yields CASSLTSGSTDTQYF. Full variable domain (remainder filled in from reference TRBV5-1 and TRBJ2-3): KAGVTQTPRYLIKTRGQQVTLSCSPISGHRSVSWYQQTPGQGLQFLFEYFSETQRNKGNFPGRFSGRQFSNSRSEMNVSTLELGDSALYLCASSLTSGSTDTQYFGPGTRLTVL.

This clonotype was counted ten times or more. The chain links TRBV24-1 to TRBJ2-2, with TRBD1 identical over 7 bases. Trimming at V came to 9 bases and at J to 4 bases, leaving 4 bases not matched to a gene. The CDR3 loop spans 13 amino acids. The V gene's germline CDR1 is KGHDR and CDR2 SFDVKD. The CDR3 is CATGYRGTGELFF. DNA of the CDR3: TGTGCCACCGGTTACAGGGGCACCGGGGAGCTGTTTTTT.

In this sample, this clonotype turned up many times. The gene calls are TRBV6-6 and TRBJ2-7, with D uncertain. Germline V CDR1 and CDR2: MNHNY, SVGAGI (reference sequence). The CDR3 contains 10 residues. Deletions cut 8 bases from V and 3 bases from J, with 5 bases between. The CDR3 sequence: CASGYYEQYF. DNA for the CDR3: TGTGCCAGCGGGTACTACGAGCAGTACTTC.

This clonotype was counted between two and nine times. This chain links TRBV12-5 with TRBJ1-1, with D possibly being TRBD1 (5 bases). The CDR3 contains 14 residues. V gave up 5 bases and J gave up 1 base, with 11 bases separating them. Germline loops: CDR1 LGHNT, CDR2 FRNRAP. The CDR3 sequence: CASGPRGQNTEAFF. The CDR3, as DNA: TGTGCTAGTGGTCCAAGAGGACAGAACACTGAAGCTTTCTTT.

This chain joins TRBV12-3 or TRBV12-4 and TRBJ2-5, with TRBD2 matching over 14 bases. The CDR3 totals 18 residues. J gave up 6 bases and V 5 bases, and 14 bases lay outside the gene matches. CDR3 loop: CASSRTGTSGRGGQTQYF. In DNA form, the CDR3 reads TGTGCCAGCAGTAGAACCGGGACTAGCGGGAGAGGGGGGCAGACCCAGTACTTC.

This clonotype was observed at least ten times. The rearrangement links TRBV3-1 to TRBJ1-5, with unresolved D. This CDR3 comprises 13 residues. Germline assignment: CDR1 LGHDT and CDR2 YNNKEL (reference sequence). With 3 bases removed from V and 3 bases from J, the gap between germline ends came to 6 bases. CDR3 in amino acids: CASSQGINQPQHF. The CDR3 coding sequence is TGTGCCAGCAGCCAGGGGATCAATCAGCCCCAGCATTTT. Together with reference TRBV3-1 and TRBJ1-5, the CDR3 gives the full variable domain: DTAVSQTPKYLVTQMGNDKSIKCEQNLGHDTMYWYKQDSKKFLKIMFSYNNKELIINETVPNRFSPKSPDKAHLNLHINSLELGDSAVYFCASSQGINQPQHFGDGTRLSIL.

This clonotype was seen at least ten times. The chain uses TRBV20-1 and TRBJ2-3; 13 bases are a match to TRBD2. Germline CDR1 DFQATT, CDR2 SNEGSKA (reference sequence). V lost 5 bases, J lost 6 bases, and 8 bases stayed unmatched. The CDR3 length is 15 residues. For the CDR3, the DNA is TGCAGTGCTCCCCGACTAGCGGGAGGTCAGGATACGCAGTATTTT. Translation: CSAPRLAGGQDTQYF.

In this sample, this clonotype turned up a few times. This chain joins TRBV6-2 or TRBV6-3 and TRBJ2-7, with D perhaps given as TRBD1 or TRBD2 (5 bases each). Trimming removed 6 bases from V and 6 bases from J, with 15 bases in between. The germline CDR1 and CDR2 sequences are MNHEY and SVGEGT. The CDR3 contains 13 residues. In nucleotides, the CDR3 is TGTGCCAGCAGAGGTTCCGAGAGGGGCGAGCAGTACTTC. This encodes CASRGSERGEQYF.

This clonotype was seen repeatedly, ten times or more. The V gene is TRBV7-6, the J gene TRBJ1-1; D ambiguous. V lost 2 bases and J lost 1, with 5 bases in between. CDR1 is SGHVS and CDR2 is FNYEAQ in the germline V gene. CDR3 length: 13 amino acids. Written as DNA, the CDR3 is TGTGCCAGCAGCTTATCCAGGAACACTGAAGCTTTCTTT. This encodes CASSLSRNTEAFF.

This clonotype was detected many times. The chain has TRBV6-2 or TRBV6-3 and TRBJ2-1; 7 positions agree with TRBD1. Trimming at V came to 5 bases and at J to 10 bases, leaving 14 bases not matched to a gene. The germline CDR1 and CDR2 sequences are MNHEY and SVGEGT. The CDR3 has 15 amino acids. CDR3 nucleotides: TGTGCCAGCAGTCCCGATACAGGGGCCCCTATGGAGCAGTTCTTC. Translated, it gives CASSPDTGAPMEQFF.

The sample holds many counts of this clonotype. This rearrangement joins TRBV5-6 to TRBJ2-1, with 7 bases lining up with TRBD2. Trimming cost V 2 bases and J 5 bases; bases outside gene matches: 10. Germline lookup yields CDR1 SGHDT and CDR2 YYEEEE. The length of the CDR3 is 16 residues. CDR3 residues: CASSLYAGRSHNEQFF. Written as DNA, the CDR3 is TGTGCCAGCAGCTTATATGCCGGGAGGTCCCACAATGAGCAGTTCTTC.

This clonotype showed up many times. The DNA for the CDR3 is TGTGCCAGCTCACCACGCGGGGAGACCCAGTACTTC. Amino acids: CASSPRGETQYF. The V gene is TRBV18, the J gene TRBJ2-5; a possible D gene is TRBD2 (5 bases). Germline CDR1 is KGHSH and CDR2 is LQKENI. V lost 1 base and J 5 bases, leaving 5 bases between the germline ends. The length of the CDR3 is 12 residues.

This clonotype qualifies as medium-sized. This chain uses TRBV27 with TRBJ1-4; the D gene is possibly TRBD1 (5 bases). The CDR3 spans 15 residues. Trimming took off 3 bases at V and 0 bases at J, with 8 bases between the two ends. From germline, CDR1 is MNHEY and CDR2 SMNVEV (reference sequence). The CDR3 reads CASSFGGATNEKLFF. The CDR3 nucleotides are TGTGCCAGCAGTTTTGGGGGGGCAACTAATGAAAAACTGTTTTTT.

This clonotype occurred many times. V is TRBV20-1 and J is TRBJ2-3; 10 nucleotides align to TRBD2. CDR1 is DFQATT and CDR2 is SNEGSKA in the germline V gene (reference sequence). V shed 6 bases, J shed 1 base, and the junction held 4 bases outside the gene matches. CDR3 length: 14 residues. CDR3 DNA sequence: TGCAGTGCCAGCGGGACTAGCGGCACAGATACGCAGTATTTT. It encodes CSASGTSGTDTQYF.

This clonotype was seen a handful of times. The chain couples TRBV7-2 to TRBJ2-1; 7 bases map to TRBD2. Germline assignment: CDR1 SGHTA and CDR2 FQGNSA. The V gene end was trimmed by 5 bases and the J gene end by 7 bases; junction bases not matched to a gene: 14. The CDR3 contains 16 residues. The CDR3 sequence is CASSTSGAGVVNEQFF. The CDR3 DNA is TGTGCCAGCAGCACCAGCGGGGCGGGAGTCGTTAATGAGCAGTTCTTC.

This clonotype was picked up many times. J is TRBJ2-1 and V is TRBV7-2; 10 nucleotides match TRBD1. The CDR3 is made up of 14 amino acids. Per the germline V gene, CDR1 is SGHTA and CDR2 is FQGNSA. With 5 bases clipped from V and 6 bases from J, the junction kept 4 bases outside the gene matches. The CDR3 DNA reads TGTGCCAGCAGCCCGGGACAGGGGAGCAATGAGCAGTTCTTC. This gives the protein CASSPGQGSNEQFF.

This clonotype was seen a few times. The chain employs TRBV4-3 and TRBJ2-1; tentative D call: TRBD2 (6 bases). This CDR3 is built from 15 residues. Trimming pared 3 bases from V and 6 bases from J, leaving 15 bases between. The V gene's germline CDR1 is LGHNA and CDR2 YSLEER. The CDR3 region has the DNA TGCGCCAGCAGCCAGCGAGGACTAAGCGGCAATGAGCAGTTCTTC. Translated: CASSQRGLSGNEQFF.

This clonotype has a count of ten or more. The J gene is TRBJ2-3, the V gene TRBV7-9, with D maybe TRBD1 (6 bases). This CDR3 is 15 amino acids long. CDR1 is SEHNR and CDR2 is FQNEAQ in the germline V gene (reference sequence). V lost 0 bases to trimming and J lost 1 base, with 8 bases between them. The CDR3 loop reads CASSLARGGTDTQYF. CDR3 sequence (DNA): TGTGCCAGCAGCTTAGCCAGGGGAGGCACAGATACGCAGTATTTT.

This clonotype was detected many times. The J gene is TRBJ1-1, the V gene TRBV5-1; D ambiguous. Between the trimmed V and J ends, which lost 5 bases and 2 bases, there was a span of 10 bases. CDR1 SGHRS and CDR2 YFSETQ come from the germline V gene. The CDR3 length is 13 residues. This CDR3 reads CASRYQDNTEAFF. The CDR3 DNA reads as TGCGCCAGCAGATACCAGGATAACACTGAAGCTTTCTTT.

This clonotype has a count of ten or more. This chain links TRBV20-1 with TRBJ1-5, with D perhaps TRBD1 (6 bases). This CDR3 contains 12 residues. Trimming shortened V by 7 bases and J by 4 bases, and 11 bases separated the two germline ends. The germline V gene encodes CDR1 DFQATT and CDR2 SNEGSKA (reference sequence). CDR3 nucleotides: TGCAGTGTTACAGGGCGGAATCAGCCCCAGCATTTT. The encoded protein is CSVTGRNQPQHF.

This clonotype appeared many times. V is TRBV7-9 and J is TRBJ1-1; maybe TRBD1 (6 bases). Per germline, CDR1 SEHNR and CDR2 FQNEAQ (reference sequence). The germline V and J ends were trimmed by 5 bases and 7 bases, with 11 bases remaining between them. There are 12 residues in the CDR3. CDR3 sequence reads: CASSGRGVEAFF. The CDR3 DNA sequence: TGTGCCAGCAGCGGCAGGGGTGTTGAAGCTTTCTTT.